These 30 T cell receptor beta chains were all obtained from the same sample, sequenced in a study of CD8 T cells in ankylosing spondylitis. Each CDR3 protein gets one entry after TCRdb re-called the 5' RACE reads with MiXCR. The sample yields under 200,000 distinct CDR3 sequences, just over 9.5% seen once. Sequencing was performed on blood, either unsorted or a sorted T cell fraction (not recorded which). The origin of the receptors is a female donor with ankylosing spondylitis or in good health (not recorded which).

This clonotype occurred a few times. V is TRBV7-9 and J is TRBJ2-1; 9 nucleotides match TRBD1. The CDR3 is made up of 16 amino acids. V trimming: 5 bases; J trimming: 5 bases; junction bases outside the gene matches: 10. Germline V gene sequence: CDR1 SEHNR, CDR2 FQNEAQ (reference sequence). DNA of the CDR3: TGTGCCAGCAGCCAGGGGACAGGGTACAGTAACAATGAGCAGTTCTTC. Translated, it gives CASSQGTGYSNNEQFF.

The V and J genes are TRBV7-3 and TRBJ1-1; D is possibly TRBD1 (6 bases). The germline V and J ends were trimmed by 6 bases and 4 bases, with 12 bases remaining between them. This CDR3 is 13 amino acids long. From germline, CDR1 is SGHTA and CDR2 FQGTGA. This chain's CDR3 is CASREDRITEAFF. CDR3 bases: TGTGCCAGCAGAGAAGACAGGATCACTGAAGCTTTCTTT.

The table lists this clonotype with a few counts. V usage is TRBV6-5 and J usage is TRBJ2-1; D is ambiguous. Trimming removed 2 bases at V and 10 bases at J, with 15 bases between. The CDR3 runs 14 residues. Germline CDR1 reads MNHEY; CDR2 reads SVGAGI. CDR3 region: CASSYNGRGVEQFF. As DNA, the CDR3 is TGTGCCAGCAGTTACAATGGGCGAGGTGTGGAGCAGTTCTTC.

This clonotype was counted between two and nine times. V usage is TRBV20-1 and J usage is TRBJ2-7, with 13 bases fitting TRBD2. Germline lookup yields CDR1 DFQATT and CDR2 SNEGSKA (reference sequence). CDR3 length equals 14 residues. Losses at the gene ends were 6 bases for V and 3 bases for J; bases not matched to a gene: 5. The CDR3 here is CSARGLAGIYEQYF. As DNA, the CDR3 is TGCAGTGCCAGGGGACTAGCGGGAATCTACGAGCAGTACTTC.

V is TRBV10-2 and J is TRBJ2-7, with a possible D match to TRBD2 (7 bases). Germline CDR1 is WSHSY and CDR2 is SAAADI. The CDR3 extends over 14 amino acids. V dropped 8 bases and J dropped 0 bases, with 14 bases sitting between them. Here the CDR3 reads CASWTAGHSYEQYF. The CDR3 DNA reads TGCGCCAGCTGGACAGCGGGACACTCCTACGAGCAGTACTTC.

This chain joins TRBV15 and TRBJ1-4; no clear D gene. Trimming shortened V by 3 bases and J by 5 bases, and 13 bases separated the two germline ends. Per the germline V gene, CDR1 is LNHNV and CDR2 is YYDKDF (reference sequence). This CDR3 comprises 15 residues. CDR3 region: CATSSIQTANEKLFF. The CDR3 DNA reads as TGTGCCACCAGCAGTATCCAAACAGCAAATGAAAAACTGTTTTTT.

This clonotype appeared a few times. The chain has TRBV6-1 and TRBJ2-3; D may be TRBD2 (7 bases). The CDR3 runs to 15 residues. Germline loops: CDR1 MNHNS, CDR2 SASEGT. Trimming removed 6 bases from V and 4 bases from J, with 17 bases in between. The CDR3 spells CASRGGGFGADTQYF. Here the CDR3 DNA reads TGTGCCAGCAGAGGGGGAGGGTTTGGGGCAGATACGCAGTATTTT.

CDR3 DNA sequence: TGTGCCAGCAGCTTCGTACGGGACCATTACAATGAGCAGTTCTTC. This encodes CASSFVRDHYNEQFF. V gene TRBV7-2 combines with J gene TRBJ2-1; D tentatively reads TRBD1 or TRBD2 (5 bases each). Looked up from germline, CDR1 is SGHTA and CDR2 is FQGNSA. This CDR3 contains 15 residues. V was pared by 3 bases and J by 4 bases, with 13 bases between.

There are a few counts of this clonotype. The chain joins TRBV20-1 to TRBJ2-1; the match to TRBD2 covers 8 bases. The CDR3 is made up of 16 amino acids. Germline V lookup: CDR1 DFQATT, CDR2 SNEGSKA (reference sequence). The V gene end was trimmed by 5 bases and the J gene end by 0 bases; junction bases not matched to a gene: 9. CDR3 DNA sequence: TGCAGTGCTCCTGATAGCGGGGCCAGCTCCTACAATGAGCAGTTCTTC. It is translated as CSAPDSGASSYNEQFF.

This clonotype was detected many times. The CDR3 bases are TGCGCCAGCAGCCCCGGGAGTTCGGATTACAATGAGCAGTTCTTC. Translating it yields CASSPGSSDYNEQFF. The chain recombines TRBV4-3 with TRBJ2-1, with a tentative D call TRBD2 (6 bases). The germline V gene has CDR1 LGHNA and CDR2 YSLEER. Trimming removed 4 bases from V and 4 bases from J, with 14 bases in between. The CDR3 is 15 amino acids.

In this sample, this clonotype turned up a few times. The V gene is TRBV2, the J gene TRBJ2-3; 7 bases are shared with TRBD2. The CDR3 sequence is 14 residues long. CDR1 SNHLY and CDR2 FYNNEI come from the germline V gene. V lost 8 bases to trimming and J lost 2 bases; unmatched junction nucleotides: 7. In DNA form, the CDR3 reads TGTGCCAGCGGGGAGGGAGAGGACACAGATACGCAGTATTTT. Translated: CASGEGEDTDTQYF.

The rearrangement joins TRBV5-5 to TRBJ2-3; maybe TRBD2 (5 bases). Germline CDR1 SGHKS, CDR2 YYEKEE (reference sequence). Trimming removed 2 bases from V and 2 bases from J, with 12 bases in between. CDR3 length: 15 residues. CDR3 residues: CASSFAREVTDTQYF. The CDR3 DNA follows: TGTGCCAGCAGCTTTGCACGGGAAGTCACAGATACGCAGTATTTT. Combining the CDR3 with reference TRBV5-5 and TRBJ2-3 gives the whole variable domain DAGVTQSPTHLIKTRGQQVTLRCSPISGHKSVSWYQQVLGQGPQFIFQYYEKEERGRGNFPDRFSARQFPNYSSELNVNALLLGDSALYLCASSFAREVTDTQYFGPGTRLTVL.

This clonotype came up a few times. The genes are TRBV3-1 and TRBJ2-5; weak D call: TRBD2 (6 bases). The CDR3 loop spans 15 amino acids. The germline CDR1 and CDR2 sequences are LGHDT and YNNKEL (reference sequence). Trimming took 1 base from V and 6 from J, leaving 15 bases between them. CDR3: CASSQGLATGKTQYF. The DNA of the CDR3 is TGTGCCAGCAGCCAAGGGCTAGCGACGGGGAAGACCCAGTACTTC.

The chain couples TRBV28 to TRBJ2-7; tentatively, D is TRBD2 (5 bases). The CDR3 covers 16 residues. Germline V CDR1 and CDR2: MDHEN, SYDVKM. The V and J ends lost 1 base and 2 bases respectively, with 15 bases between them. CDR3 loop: CASSLSPLPGTYEQYF. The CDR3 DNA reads TGTGCCAGCAGTTTATCCCCCTTGCCGGGGACCTACGAGCAGTACTTC.

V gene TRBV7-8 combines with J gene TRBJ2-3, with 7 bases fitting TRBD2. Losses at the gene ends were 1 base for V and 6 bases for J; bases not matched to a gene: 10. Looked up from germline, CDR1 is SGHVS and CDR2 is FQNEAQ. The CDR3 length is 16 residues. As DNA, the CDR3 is TGTGCCAGCAGCTTAGGGCGAGCGGGATTCGTGGATACGCAGTATTTT. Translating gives CASSLGRAGFVDTQYF.

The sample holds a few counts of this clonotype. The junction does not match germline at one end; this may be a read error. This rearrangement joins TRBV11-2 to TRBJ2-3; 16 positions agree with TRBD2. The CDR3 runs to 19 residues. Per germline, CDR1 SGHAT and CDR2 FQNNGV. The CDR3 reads CASSLERGTSGRGADTQCF. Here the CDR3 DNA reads TGTGCCAGCAGCTTAGAGAGGGGGACTAGCGGGAGGGGTGCAGATACGCAGTGTTTT.

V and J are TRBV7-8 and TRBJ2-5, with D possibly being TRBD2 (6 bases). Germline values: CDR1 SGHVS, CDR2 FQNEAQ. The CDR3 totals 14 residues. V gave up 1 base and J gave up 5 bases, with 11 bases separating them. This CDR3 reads CASSLVLSGETQYF. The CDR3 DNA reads TGTGCCAGCAGCTTAGTGCTAAGCGGGGAGACCCAGTACTTC.

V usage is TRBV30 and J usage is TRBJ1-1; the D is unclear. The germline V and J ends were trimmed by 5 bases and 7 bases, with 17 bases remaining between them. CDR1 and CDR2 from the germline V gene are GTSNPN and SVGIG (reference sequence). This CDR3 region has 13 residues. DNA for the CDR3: TGTGCCTGGGGCTATACTAACAACCTTGAAGCTTTCTTT. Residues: CAWGYTNNLEAFF.

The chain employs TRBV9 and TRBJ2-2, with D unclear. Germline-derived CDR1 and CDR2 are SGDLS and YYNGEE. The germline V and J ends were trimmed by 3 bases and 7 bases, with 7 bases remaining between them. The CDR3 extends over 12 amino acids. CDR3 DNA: TGTGCCAGCAGCGGGCAAATCGGGGAGCTGTTTTTT. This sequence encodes CASSGQIGELFF.

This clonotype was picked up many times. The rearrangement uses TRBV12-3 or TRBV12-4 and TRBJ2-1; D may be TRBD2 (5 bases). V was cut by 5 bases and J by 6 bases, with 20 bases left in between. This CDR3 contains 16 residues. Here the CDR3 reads CASSEPTSARGNEQFF. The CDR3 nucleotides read TGTGCCAGCAGTGAACCGACCTCAGCACGGGGCAATGAGCAGTTCTTC.

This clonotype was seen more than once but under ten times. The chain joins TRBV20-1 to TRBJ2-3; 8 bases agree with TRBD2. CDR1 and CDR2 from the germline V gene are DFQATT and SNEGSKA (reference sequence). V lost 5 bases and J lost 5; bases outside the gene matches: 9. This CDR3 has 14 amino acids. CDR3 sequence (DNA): TGCAGTGCTGTACCGGGACTAGTTGAAGATACGCAGTATTTT. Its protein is CSAVPGLVEDTQYF.

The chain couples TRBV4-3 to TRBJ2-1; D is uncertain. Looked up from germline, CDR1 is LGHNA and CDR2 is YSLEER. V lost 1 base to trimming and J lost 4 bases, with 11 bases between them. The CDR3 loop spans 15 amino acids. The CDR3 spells CASSQGWSEYNEQFF. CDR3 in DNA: TGCGCCAGCAGCCAAGGTTGGAGCGAATACAATGAGCAGTTCTTC.

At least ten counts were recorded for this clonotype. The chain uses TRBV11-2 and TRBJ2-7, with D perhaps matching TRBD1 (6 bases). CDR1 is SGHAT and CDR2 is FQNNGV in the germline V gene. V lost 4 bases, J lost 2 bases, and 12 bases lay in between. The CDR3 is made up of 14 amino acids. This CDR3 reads CASSSQDRAYEQYF. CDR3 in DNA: TGTGCCAGCAGCTCCCAGGACAGAGCCTACGAGCAGTACTTC.

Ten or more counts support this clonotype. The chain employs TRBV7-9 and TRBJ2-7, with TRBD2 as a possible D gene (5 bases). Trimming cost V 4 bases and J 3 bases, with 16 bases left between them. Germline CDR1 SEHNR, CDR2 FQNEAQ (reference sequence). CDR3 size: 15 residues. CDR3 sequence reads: CASSYRDRNVYEQYF. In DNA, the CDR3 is TGTGCCAGCAGCTATCGGGATCGCAACGTCTACGAGCAGTACTTC.

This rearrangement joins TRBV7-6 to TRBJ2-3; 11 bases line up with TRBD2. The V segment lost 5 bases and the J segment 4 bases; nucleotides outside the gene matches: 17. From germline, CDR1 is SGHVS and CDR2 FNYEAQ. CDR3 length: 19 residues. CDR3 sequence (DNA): TGTGCCAGCAGCCTGAGGATAGCGGGAGGGCCGGTGGGGGCAGATACGCAGTATTTT. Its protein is CASSLRIAGGPVGADTQYF.

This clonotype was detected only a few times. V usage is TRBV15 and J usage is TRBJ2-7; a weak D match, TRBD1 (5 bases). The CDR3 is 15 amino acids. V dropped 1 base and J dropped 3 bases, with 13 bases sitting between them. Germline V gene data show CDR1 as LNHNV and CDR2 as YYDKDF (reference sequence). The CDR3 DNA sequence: TGTGCCACCAGCAGAGTATCAACAGGTCGCTACGAGCAGTACTTC. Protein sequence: CATSRVSTGRYEQYF.

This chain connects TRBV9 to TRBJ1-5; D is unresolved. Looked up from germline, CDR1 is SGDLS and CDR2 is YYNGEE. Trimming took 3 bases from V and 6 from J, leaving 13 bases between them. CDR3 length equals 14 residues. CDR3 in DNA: TGTGCCAGCAGCGCCGCAGCTCTCGGTCAGCCCCAGCATTTT. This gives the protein CASSAAALGQPQHF.

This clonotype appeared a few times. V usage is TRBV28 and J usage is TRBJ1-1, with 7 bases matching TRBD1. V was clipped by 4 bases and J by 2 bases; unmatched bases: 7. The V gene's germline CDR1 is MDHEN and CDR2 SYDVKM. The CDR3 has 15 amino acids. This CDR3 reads CASSSHRGLNTEAFF. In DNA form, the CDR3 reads TGTGCCAGCAGTTCTCACAGGGGTTTAAACACTGAAGCTTTCTTT.

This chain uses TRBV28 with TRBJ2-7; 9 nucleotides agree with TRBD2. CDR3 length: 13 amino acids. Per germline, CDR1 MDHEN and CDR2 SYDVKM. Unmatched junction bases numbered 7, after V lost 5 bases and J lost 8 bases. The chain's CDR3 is CASSPLAGVQQYF. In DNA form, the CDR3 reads TGTGCCAGCAGTCCTTTAGCGGGAGTCCAGCAGTACTTC.

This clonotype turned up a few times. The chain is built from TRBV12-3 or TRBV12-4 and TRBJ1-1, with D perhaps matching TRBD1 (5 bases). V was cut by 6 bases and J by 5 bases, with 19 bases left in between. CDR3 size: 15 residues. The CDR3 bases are TGTGCCAGCAGCCCCACGGGGGAAGGTTCAACTGAAGCTTTCTTT. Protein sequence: CASSPTGEGSTEAFF.